One sample yielded the 2 T cell receptor beta chains listed below, sequenced in a study of blood T cells in healthy people across ages. With a J-beta primer mix and a sample-barcoded 5' primer, a second PCR ran roughly 6 to 11 cycles. A single record per CDR3 protein comes from TCRdb applying MiXCR to the 5' RACE reads. This sample has 700,000 to 900,000 distinct CDR3 sequences, with approximately 55% found just once. The sequenced sample consisted of blood. These receptors were taken from a man older than 75 in good health.

This clonotype came up once. J is TRBJ2-6 and V is TRBV12-3 or TRBV12-4; the D call may be TRBD1 or TRBD2 (5 bases each). The germline V and J ends were trimmed by 10 bases and 3 bases, with 13 bases remaining between them. The CDR3 extends over 14 amino acids. The CDR3 spells CANRGSGGANVLTF. CDR3 coding DNA: TGTGCCAACCGGGGCTCTGGTGGGGCCAACGTCCTGACTTTC.

V is TRBV27 and J is TRBJ1-6; D remains ambiguous. This CDR3 is 13 amino acids long. V was trimmed by 3 bases and J by 9 bases, leaving 9 bases between them. Germline V CDR1 and CDR2: MNHEY, SMNVEV (reference sequence). CDR3 nucleotides: TGTGCCAGCAGTTTGTTTAAGGGTTCACCCCTCCACTTT. It yields the protein CASSLFKGSPLHF.